Below are 20 T cell receptor beta chains sequenced from a single sample in a study of OX40 agonist ivuxolimab in advanced cancers. Profiled with immunoSEQ multiplex PCR; TCRdb holds only in-frame clones, not every one. Among 55,000 to 65,000 clones listed, about 86% were seen once. Specimen: CD4+ or CD8+ T cells sorted from blood, collected in a trial of the OX40 agonist ivuxolimab. The source is an adult with an advanced solid tumor such as melanoma, head and neck, liver or kidney cancer.

CDR3 nucleotides: TGTGCCAGCAGCCCGCCCTCGGGACTAGCGGGGGGTGGTGAGCAGTTCTTC. It is translated as CASSPPSGLAGGGEQFF. The rearrangement joins TRBV7-6 to TRBJ2-1; 15 bases are shared with TRBD2. V was clipped by 5 bases and J by 9 bases; unmatched bases: 11. Germline CDR1 SGHVS, CDR2 FNYEAQ. There are 17 residues in the CDR3.

The chain uses TRBV4-2 and TRBJ2-5, with 8 nucleotides matching TRBD1. There are 15 residues in the CDR3. After removal of 4 bases from V and 5 bases from J, the junction contained 9 bases not matched to a gene. From germline, CDR1 is LGHNA and CDR2 YNFKEQ. This CDR3 is CASSPDGAGGETQYF. DNA of the CDR3: TGTGCCAGCAGCCCAGACGGGGCAGGGGGCGAGACCCAGTACTTC.

This rearrangement joins TRBV6-1 to TRBJ1-2, with D tentatively TRBD1 (5 bases). Trimming removed 3 bases at V and 4 bases at J, with 12 bases between. CDR1 is MNHNS, CDR2 SASEGT, per germline. The CDR3 covers 14 residues. Written as DNA, the CDR3 is TGTGCCAGCAGTGATAAGGGGCGCGGCTATGGCTACACCTTC. Translation gives CASSDKGRGYGYTF.

The sample holds a few counts of this clone. This sample includes further DNA sequences coding for the same CDR3. The chain is built from TRBV5-1 and TRBJ2-7; no firm D call. Germline-derived CDR1 and CDR2 are SGHRS and YFSETQ. Trimming removed 0 bases at V and 4 bases at J, with 5 bases between. This CDR3 spans 12 amino acids. The CDR3: CASSLDDYEQYF. The CDR3 DNA reads TGCGCCAGCAGCTTGGACGATTACGAGCAGTACTTC.

This clone was seen a handful of times. V gene TRBV4-2 combines with J gene TRBJ1-4; D is uncertain. In germline, CDR1 is LGHNA, CDR2 YNFKEQ. This CDR3 contains 16 residues. V lost 0 bases to trimming and J lost 3 bases, with 11 bases between them. The CDR3 region has the DNA TGTGCCAGCAGCCAAGATACGGGGAGGGCTAATGAAAAACTGTTTTTT. As protein: CASSQDTGRANEKLFF.

The genes are TRBV2 and TRBJ1-6, with D possibly matching TRBD1 (5 bases). The V end was cut by 6 bases, the J end by 2 bases, with 11 bases between. The germline gives CDR1 SNHLY, CDR2 FYNNEI. This CDR3 region has 15 residues. The CDR3 sequence: CASRPQGTYNSPLHF. The CDR3 nucleotides read TGTGCCAGCAGGCCCCAGGGAACCTATAATTCACCCCTCCACTTT.

In its sample, this clone is medium-sized (0.01 to 0.1%). The chain combines TRBV14 with TRBJ2-7; D is perhaps TRBD1 or TRBD2 (5 bases each). This CDR3 is built from 15 residues. Germline V gives CDR1 SGHDN, CDR2 FVKESK. The V and J ends lost 1 base and 1 base respectively, with 11 bases between them. The CDR3 DNA reads as TGTGCCAGCAGCCAAGCGTTGTGGGGGTCCTACGAGCAGTACTTC. Translated: CASSQALWGSYEQYF.

The V and J genes are TRBV7-6 and TRBJ2-2, with D maybe TRBD1 (5 bases). Germline loops: CDR1 SGHVS, CDR2 FNYEAQ. The CDR3 runs to 15 residues. V lost 0 bases to trimming and J lost 3 bases, with 8 bases between them. The CDR3 sequence is CASSLARVDTGELFF. The CDR3 coding sequence is TGTGCCAGCAGCTTAGCCAGGGTAGACACCGGGGAGCTGTTTTTT.

The V and J genes are TRBV5-6 and TRBJ1-5; tentatively, D is TRBD1 (5 bases). This CDR3 is built from 13 residues. Germline lookup yields CDR1 SGHDT and CDR2 YYEEEE. V shed 3 bases and J shed 3 bases, with 7 bases lying between them. The CDR3 region is CASSWGPNQPQHF. Written as DNA, the CDR3 is TGTGCCAGCAGCTGGGGCCCCAATCAGCCCCAGCATTTT. The whole variable domain, filled in from reference TRBV5-6 and TRBJ1-5, reads DAGVTQSPTHLIKTRGQQVTLRCSPKSGHDTVSWYQQALGQGPQFIFQYYEEEERQRGNFPDRFSGHQFPNYSSELNVNALLLGDSALYLCASSWGPNQPQHFGDGTRLSIL.

The V and J genes are TRBV5-1 and TRBJ2-3; D gene unclear. CDR3 length equals 13 residues. Germline assignment: CDR1 SGHRS and CDR2 YFSETQ. The ends were cut back, 0 bases at V and 4 bases at J, with 6 bases in the middle. The CDR3 sequence: CASSLEISDTQYF. The CDR3 DNA follows: TGCGCCAGCAGCTTGGAGATATCAGATACGCAGTATTTT. Looking up the rest from reference TRBV5-1 and TRBJ2-3 gives the full variable domain: KAGVTQTPRYLIKTRGQQVTLSCSPISGHRSVSWYQQTPGQGLQFLFEYFSETQRNKGNFPGRFSGRQFSNSRSEMNVSTLELGDSALYLCASSLEISDTQYFGPGTRLTVL.

The V call is TRBV14, the J call TRBJ1-2; D not resolved. Trimming removed 0 bases at V and 4 bases at J, with 3 bases between. Germline CDR1 and CDR2: SGHDN and FVKESK. This CDR3 has 12 amino acids. This CDR3 is CASSQETYGYTF. The CDR3, as DNA: TGTGCCAGCAGCCAAGAAACCTATGGCTACACCTTC. Full variable domain (rest looked up from reference TRBV14 and TRBJ1-2): EAGVTQFPSHSVIEKGQTVTLRCDPISGHDNLYWYRRVMGKEIKFLLHFVKESKQDESGMPNNRFLAERTGGTYSTLKVQPAELEDSGVYFCASSQETYGYTFGSGTRLTVV.

V gene TRBV11-2 combines with J gene TRBJ2-7, with 7 bases matching TRBD1. Trimming removed 3 bases from V and 4 bases from J; junction bases left unmatched: 12. The CDR3 runs to 16 residues. Per the germline V gene, CDR1 is SGHAT and CDR2 is FQNNGV. The CDR3 protein is CASSLRPGNRGYEQYF. The CDR3 DNA reads as TGTGCCAGCAGCTTGAGGCCTGGGAACAGGGGATACGAGCAGTACTTC.

This chain links TRBV7-6 with TRBJ2-5, with 9 bases aligning to TRBD1. V lost 1 base and J lost 7; bases outside the gene matches: 10. The CDR3 covers 16 residues. Germline values: CDR1 SGHVS, CDR2 FNYEAQ. CDR3: CASSLVGQGGVWTQYF. The CDR3 region has the DNA TGTGCCAGCAGCTTAGTGGGACAGGGAGGCGTCTGGACCCAGTACTTC.

The chain recombines TRBV7-8 with TRBJ2-7; 7 bases agree with TRBD1. Germline V gene data show CDR1 as SGHVS and CDR2 as FQNEAQ. Losses at the gene ends were 3 bases for V and 0 bases for J; bases not matched to a gene: 14. The CDR3 length is 18 residues. The CDR3 is CASSFTGVPTLSSYEQYF. The CDR3 bases are TGTGCCAGCAGCTTTACAGGGGTCCCTACACTCAGCTCCTACGAGCAGTACTTC.

V is TRBV7-3 and J is TRBJ1-1; 10 nucleotides match TRBD1. With V trimmed by 0 bases and J by 4 bases, 5 bases remained unmatched. This CDR3 region has 16 residues. Per the germline V gene, CDR1 is SGHTA and CDR2 is FQGTGA. CDR3 sequence (DNA): TGTGCCAGCAGCTTAACGGGGACAGGGGTGGGCACTGAAGCTTTCTTT. Its translation is CASSLTGTGVGTEAFF.

This clone was observed a single time. The genes are TRBV4-1 and TRBJ2-7, with 11 bases fitting TRBD2. CDR1 MGHRA and CDR2 YSYEKL come from the germline V gene. The CDR3 runs 17 residues. V gave up 2 bases and J gave up 2 bases; unmatched junction bases: 8. CDR3 bases: TGCGCCAGCAGCCAAATCCCCCTAGCGGGGGGAACCTACGAGCAGTACTTC. Amino acids: CASSQIPLAGGTYEQYF.

The chain carries TRBV5-1 and TRBJ1-3, with D tentatively TRBD1 (5 bases). Germline CDR1 is SGHRS and CDR2 is YFSETQ. Trimming took off 0 bases at V and 1 base at J, with 17 bases between the two ends. This CDR3 spans 18 amino acids. In nucleotides, the CDR3 is TGCGCCAGCAGCTTGGATGGCGTAGGGGAGGGGTCTGGAAACACCATATATTTT. Translation gives CASSLDGVGEGSGNTIYF.

The chain links TRBV5-1 to TRBJ1-4; a possible D gene is TRBD1 (5 bases). The CDR3 runs 16 residues. Germline values: CDR1 SGHRS, CDR2 YFSETQ. V gave up 4 bases and J gave up 0 bases, with 13 bases separating them. The CDR3 loop reads CASSHGRGSTNEKLFF. CDR3 DNA sequence: TGCGCCAGCAGCCACGGGCGGGGCTCAACTAATGAAAAACTGTTTTTT.

The rearrangement links TRBV7-2 to TRBJ1-4; D is possibly TRBD1 (5 bases). Germline-derived CDR1 and CDR2 are SGHTA and FQGNSA. The CDR3 loop spans 15 amino acids. Trimming pared 5 bases from V and 5 bases from J, leaving 15 bases between. In DNA, the CDR3 is TGTGCCAGCAGCCCCCGACAGCTTCCCAATGAAAAACTGTTTTTT. Translating it yields CASSPRQLPNEKLFF.

The J gene is TRBJ1-3, the V gene TRBV11-2; D call uncertain. Trimming removed 1 base at V and 0 bases at J, with 13 bases between. Germline-derived CDR1 and CDR2 are SGHAT and FQNNGV. The CDR3 totals 17 residues. CDR3 DNA: TGTGCCAGCAGCTTAGGAATAGGCGGATTCTCTGGAAACACCATATATTTT. Translation gives CASSLGIGGFSGNTIYF. Supplemented by reference TRBV11-2 and TRBJ1-3, the full variable domain reads EAGVAQSPRYKIIEKRQSVAFWCNPISGHATLYWYQQILGQGPKLLIQFQNNGVVDDSQLPKDRFSAERLKGVDSTLKIQPAKLEDSAVYLCASSLGIGGFSGNTIYFGEGSWLTVV.